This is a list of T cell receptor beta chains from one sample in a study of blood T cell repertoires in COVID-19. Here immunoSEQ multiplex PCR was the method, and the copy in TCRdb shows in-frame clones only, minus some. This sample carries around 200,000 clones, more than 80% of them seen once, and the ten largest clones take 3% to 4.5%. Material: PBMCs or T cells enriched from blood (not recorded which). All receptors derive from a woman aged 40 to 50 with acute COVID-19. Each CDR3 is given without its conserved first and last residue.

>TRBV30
AWSVRSYRATGTEAF
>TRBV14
ASSPGRSNGYT
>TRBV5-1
ASSRREGNSPLH
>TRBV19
ASSIARNRDRGETQY
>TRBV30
AWSVNRNTEAF
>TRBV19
ASSIRGLGDSPLH
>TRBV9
ASSGNTDTQY
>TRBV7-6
ASSLQGNTEAF
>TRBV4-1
ASSQSVQGGKLF
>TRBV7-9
ASSLASAGGLDYGYT
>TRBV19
ASSYPGGSQPQH
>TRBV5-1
ASSLGSGQGNTEAF
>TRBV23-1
ASSQQRGGRDSGTYEQY
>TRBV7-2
ASRPSGSHNEQF
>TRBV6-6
ASSLGQYTEAF
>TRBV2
ASSVAGVDYNEQF
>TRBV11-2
ASSLQGTGNTIY
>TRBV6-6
ASTDIANTGELF
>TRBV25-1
ASLSQGSSGNTIY
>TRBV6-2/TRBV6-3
ASSYAKGVTTEAF
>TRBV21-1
AKSQGLAINEQF
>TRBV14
ASSQYRDPSGYGYT
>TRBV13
ASSIPSEGTDTQY
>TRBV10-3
AISEQGAGGYT
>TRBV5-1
ASSLPGVGYGYT
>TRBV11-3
ASSPGAHTGELF
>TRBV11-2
ASSSRGRETQY
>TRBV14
ASSRQLGNTEAF
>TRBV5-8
ASSPGEGVNTEAF
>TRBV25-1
ASSLGTVNTEAF
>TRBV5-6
ASSPNGQNFYGYT
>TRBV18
ASSPRQENTEAF
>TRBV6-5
ASQGIRTGELF
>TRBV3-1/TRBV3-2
ASSRLRSGTEAF
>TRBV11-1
ASSLGGVNTEAF
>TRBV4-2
ASSQDLRGDGYT
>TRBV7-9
ASSSRTSGGAQY
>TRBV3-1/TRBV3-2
ASSQRTEDTQY
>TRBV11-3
ASSQRAGNTIY
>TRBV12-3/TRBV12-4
ASSPQNYGYT